The subject of this entry is one TCR beta chain. What it binds is unknown. This sample stems from a study of T cell repertoires in cytomegalovirus infection. Overall study: CMV infection plus the matching HLA type was flagged by public TCR beta signatures. Notes on the study in general: Dominating the ex vivo response were HLA-C-restricted CMV-specific TCR beta clonotypes. Using cumulative public TCR beta family frequency, the authors identified those who carried CMV together with the relevant HLA.

TCRdb processed the reads anew with MiXCR; each CDR3 protein has one entry. The data hold fewer than 900,000 distinct CDR3 sequences, with about 29% observed a single time. The CDR3 is 17 residues long. V shed 5 bases and J shed 5 bases, with 24 bases lying between them. Per germline, CDR1 SGHAT and CDR2 FQNNGV. The specimen was cultured CD8+ T cells from PBMCs, collected from culture after CMV antigen stimulation. The TCR was taken from a human donor in good health (CMV status not recorded). Some clones in this sample may be carry-over from other donors' samples. The chain has TRBV11-2 and TRBJ2-5; tentatively, D is TRBD2 (5 bases). CDR3 sequence reads: CASSPLSIGYRGETQYF. CDR3 nucleotide sequence: TGTGCCAGCAGCCCATTGAGTATCGGCTACCGAGGGGAGACCCAGTACTTC.